This is a list of T cell receptor beta chains from one sample in a study of Ad26.COV2.S vaccination and SARS-CoV-2 variants. Produced via immunoSEQ multiplex PCR; TCRdb's table is partial and in-frame only. The data show roughly 400,000 clones, 70% to 90% seen once. The sample here was peripheral blood, taken in a trial of Ad26.COV2.S vaccine versus placebo. These receptors were obtained from a person aged 18 to 59 who received the Ad26.COV2.S COVID-19 vaccine or a placebo. Each CDR3 is given with its conserved first and last residue. The order of the fields is clone size, D gene, J gene, V gene, CDR3 protein, CDR3 DNA. The D gene is left open where the match is weak. Clone size is stated in some rows and not others, as once, few, many or a class when expanded.

clone size: .
D gene: .
J gene: TRBJ1-1
V gene: TRBV30
CDR3 protein: CAWNMNTEAFF
CDR3 DNA: TGTGCCTGGAACATGAACACTGAAGCTTTCTTT

clone size: few
D gene: .
J gene: TRBJ1-5
V gene: TRBV18
CDR3 protein: CASSPRAGVEGQPQHF
CDR3 DNA: TGTGCCAGCTCACCCAGGGCAGGGGTTGAAGGTCAGCCCCAGCATTTT

clone size: once
D gene: TRBD1
J gene: TRBJ1-5
V gene: TRBV19
CDR3 protein: CASNQAGQKNQPQHF
CDR3 DNA: TGTGCCAGTAACCAAGCGGGACAGAAGAATCAGCCCCAGCATTTT

clone size: .
D gene: .
J gene: TRBJ1-6
V gene: TRBV6-4
CDR3 protein: CASSALLGSPLHF
CDR3 DNA: TGTGCCAGCAGTGCTCTCTTGGGTTCACCCCTCCACTTT

clone size: .
D gene: TRBD1
J gene: TRBJ2-2
V gene: TRBV9
CDR3 protein: CASSVEGQGAHTGELFF
CDR3 DNA: TGTGCCAGCAGCGTAGAGGGACAGGGGGCGCACACCGGGGAGCTGTTTTTT

clone size: .
D gene: .
J gene: TRBJ1-2
V gene: TRBV10-3
CDR3 protein: CAISDRGPNYGYTF
CDR3 DNA: TGTGCCATCAGTGATAGGGGACCGAACTATGGCTACACCTTC

clone size: few
D gene: .
J gene: TRBJ1-3
V gene: TRBV3-1/TRBV3-2
CDR3 protein: CASSQGWGNSGNTIYF
CDR3 DNA: TGTGCCAGCAGCCAAGGATGGGGGAATTCTGGAAACACCATATATTTT

clone size: .
D gene: TRBD1
J gene: TRBJ1-5
V gene: TRBV5-1
CDR3 protein: CASSPTGGSNQPQHF
CDR3 DNA: TGCGCCAGCAGCCCTACAGGGGGGAGCAATCAGCCCCAGCATTTT

clone size: .
D gene: .
J gene: TRBJ2-1
V gene: TRBV6-1
CDR3 protein: CASSVQAGEQFF
CDR3 DNA: TGTGCCAGCAGTGTACAGGCGGGAGAGCAGTTCTTC

clone size: .
D gene: .
J gene: TRBJ2-1
V gene: TRBV12-5
CDR3 protein: CASGHWTRYNEQFF
CDR3 DNA: TGTGCTAGTGGCCATTGGACCCGTTACAATGAGCAGTTCTTC

clone size: .
D gene: .
J gene: TRBJ2-5
V gene: TRBV12-3/TRBV12-4
CDR3 protein: CASSLAGSETQYF
CDR3 DNA: TGTGCCAGCAGTTTAGCGGGGTCCGAGACCCAGTACTTC

clone size: .
D gene: .
J gene: TRBJ1-2
V gene: TRBV18
CDR3 protein: CASSPTGTNYGYTF
CDR3 DNA: TGTGCCAGCTCACCGACAGGTACTAACTATGGCTACACCTTC

clone size: .
D gene: TRBD1
J gene: TRBJ1-1
V gene: TRBV6-5
CDR3 protein: CASFSTGQARLEAFF
CDR3 DNA: TGTGCCAGCTTCAGTACGGGACAGGCGCGCTTGGAAGCTTTCTTT

clone size: .
D gene: .
J gene: TRBJ1-2
V gene: TRBV12-3/TRBV12-4
CDR3 protein: CASSLGLGYTF
CDR3 DNA: TGTGCCAGCAGCCTTGGCTTAGGCTACACCTTC

clone size: few
D gene: TRBD1
J gene: TRBJ2-7
V gene: TRBV5-5
CDR3 protein: CASSVALGQGQYEQYF
CDR3 DNA: TGTGCCAGCAGCGTTGCCCTCGGACAGGGGCAATACGAGCAGTACTTC

clone size: .
D gene: .
J gene: TRBJ2-1
V gene: TRBV7-3
CDR3 protein: CASSLISGNEQFF
CDR3 DNA: TGTGCCAGCAGCTTAATCTCGGGTAATGAGCAGTTCTTC

clone size: .
D gene: TRBD2
J gene: TRBJ2-3
V gene: TRBV24-1
CDR3 protein: CATSDAGTSGTDTQYF
CDR3 DNA: TGTGCCACCAGTGATGCGGGGACTAGCGGCACAGATACGCAGTATTTT

clone size: .
D gene: TRBD1
J gene: TRBJ2-2
V gene: TRBV19
CDR3 protein: CASSGRDRVTGELFF
CDR3 DNA: TGTGCCAGTAGCGGACGTGACAGGGTCACCGGGGAGCTGTTTTTT

clone size: .
D gene: .
J gene: TRBJ2-7
V gene: TRBV20-1
CDR3 protein: CSARDQRSWYF
CDR3 DNA: TGCAGTGCTAGAGATCAGAGGTCCTGGTACTTC

clone size: .
D gene: .
J gene: TRBJ2-7
V gene: TRBV19
CDR3 protein: CASRGHSYEQYF
CDR3 DNA: TGTGCCAGTAGAGGACATTCCTACGAGCAGTACTTC

clone size: .
D gene: .
J gene: TRBJ1-3
V gene: TRBV5-6
CDR3 protein: CASSLGTGTGNTIYF
CDR3 DNA: TGTGCCAGCAGCTTGGGCACAGGGACTGGAAACACCATATATTTT

clone size: .
D gene: .
J gene: TRBJ1-2
V gene: TRBV4-1
CDR3 protein: CASSQAFSSEGCYGYTF
CDR3 DNA: TGCGCCAGCAGCCAAGCCTTTTCCTCGGAGGGGTGCTATGGCTACACCTTC

clone size: .
D gene: .
J gene: TRBJ2-3
V gene: TRBV6-5
CDR3 protein: CASSYLDTQYF
CDR3 DNA: TGTGCCAGCAGTTACTTAGACACGCAGTATTTT

clone size: .
D gene: .
J gene: TRBJ1-2
V gene: TRBV7-9
CDR3 protein: CASSLNQGLDYGYTF
CDR3 DNA: TGTGCCAGCAGCTTAAATCAGGGGTTGGACTATGGCTACACCTTC

clone size: .
D gene: TRBD2
J gene: TRBJ2-3
V gene: TRBV19
CDR3 protein: CASSTSGGTDTQYF
CDR3 DNA: TGTGCCAGTAGTACTAGCGGGGGCACAGATACGCAGTATTTT

clone size: once
D gene: TRBD1
J gene: TRBJ2-2
V gene: TRBV4-1
CDR3 protein: CASSLRAGLGTGATGELFF
CDR3 DNA: TGCGCCAGCAGCCTACGAGCTGGGTTGGGGACAGGGGCCACCGGGGAGCTGTTTTTT

clone size: .
D gene: TRBD1
J gene: TRBJ2-7
V gene: TRBV5-1
CDR3 protein: CASSLTFRDRVSYEQYF
CDR3 DNA: TGCGCCAGCAGCTTGACTTTCCGGGACAGGGTTTCCTACGAGCAGTACTTC

clone size: .
D gene: TRBD1
J gene: TRBJ1-2
V gene: TRBV30
CDR3 protein: CAWRDRDYGYTF
CDR3 DNA: TGTGCCTGGAGGGACAGGGACTATGGCTACACCTTC

clone size: few
D gene: .
J gene: TRBJ2-4
V gene: TRBV23-1
CDR3 protein: CAKLQGPAKNIQYF
CDR3 DNA: TGCGCCAAACTACAGGGCCCGGCCAAAAACATTCAGTACTTC

clone size: .
D gene: .
J gene: TRBJ2-1
V gene: TRBV3-1/TRBV3-2
CDR3 protein: CASSQYGTSNEQFF
CDR3 DNA: TGTGCCAGCAGCCAGTACGGGACTTCCAATGAGCAGTTCTTC

clone size: .
D gene: .
J gene: TRBJ2-5
V gene: TRBV5-4
CDR3 protein: CASSSGASRETQYF
CDR3 DNA: TGTGCCAGCAGCTCCGGGGCTAGCAGGGAGACCCAGTACTTC

clone size: .
D gene: .
J gene: TRBJ1-4
V gene: TRBV5-4
CDR3 protein: CASGETNEKLFF
CDR3 DNA: TGTGCCAGTGGGGAGACTAATGAAAAACTGTTTTTT

clone size: .
D gene: .
J gene: TRBJ2-5
V gene: TRBV24-1
CDR3 protein: CATSGPTGSETQYF
CDR3 DNA: TGTGCCACCAGTGGCCCTACAGGGAGCGAGACCCAGTACTTC

clone size: .
D gene: TRBD2
J gene: TRBJ2-5
V gene: TRBV5-1
CDR3 protein: CASSLGLVWTSQETQYF
CDR3 DNA: TGCGCCAGCAGCTTGGGCCTCGTATGGACTAGCCAAGAGACCCAGTACTTC

clone size: .
D gene: TRBD1
J gene: TRBJ1-2
V gene: TRBV25-1
CDR3 protein: CASSEYTGGTNYGYTF
CDR3 DNA: TGTGCCAGCAGTGAATACACAGGGGGAACTAACTATGGCTACACCTTC

clone size: .
D gene: .
J gene: TRBJ2-2
V gene: TRBV19
CDR3 protein: CASSMRGGELFF
CDR3 DNA: TGTGCCAGTAGTATGAGAGGGGGGGAGCTGTTTTTT

clone size: .
D gene: .
J gene: TRBJ1-1
V gene: TRBV19
CDR3 protein: CASSPAQNTEAFF
CDR3 DNA: TGTGCCAGTAGCCCCGCCCAGAACACTGAAGCTTTCTTT

clone size: .
D gene: TRBD2
J gene: TRBJ2-5
V gene: TRBV5-1
CDR3 protein: CASSLGSSGETQYF
CDR3 DNA: TGCGCCAGCAGCTTAGGATCTAGCGGAGAGACCCAGTACTTC

clone size: once
D gene: TRBD1
J gene: TRBJ2-5
V gene: TRBV7-9
CDR3 protein: CASSHRDRGSEETQYF
CDR3 DNA: TGTGCCAGCAGCCACCGGGACAGGGGGAGTGAGGAGACCCAGTACTTC

clone size: few
D gene: TRBD2
J gene: TRBJ2-7
V gene: TRBV4-3
CDR3 protein: CASSQSGTTGYEQYF
CDR3 DNA: TGCGCCAGCAGCCAATCCGGGACTACGGGCTACGAGCAGTACTTC

clone size: .
D gene: TRBD2
J gene: TRBJ2-7
V gene: TRBV5-1
CDR3 protein: CASSLLAGVLYEQYF
CDR3 DNA: TGCGCCAGCAGCTTACTAGCGGGAGTACTGTACGAGCAGTACTTC

clone size: once
D gene: .
J gene: TRBJ2-7
V gene: TRBV4-2
CDR3 protein: CASSQGETDSYEQYF
CDR3 DNA: TGTGCCAGCAGCCAAGGGGAGACAGACTCCTACGAGCAGTACTTC